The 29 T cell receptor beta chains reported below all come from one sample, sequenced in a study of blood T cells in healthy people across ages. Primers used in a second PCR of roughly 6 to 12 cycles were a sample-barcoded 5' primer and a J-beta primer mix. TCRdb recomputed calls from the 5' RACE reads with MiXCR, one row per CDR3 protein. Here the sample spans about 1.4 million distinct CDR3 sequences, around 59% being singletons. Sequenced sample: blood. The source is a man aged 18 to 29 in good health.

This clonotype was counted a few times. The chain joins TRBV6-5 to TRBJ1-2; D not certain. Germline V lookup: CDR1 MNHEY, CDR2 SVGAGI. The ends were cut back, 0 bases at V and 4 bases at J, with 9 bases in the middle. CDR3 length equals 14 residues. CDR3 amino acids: CASSYSARLYGYTF. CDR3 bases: TGTGCCAGCAGTTACTCCGCACGGCTCTATGGCTACACCTTC.

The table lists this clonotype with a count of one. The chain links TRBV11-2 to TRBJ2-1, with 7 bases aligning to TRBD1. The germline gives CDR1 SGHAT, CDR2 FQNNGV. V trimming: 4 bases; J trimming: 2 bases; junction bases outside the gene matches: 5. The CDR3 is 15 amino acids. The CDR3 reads CASSSTGTAYNEQFF. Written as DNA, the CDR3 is TGTGCCAGCAGCTCTACCGGGACAGCCTACAATGAGCAGTTCTTC.

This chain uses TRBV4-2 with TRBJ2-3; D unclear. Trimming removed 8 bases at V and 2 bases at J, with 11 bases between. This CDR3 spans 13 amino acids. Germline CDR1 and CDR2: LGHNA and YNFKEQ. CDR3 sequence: CASGPPYTDTQYF. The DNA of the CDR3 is TGTGCCAGCGGCCCGCCGTACACAGATACGCAGTATTTT.

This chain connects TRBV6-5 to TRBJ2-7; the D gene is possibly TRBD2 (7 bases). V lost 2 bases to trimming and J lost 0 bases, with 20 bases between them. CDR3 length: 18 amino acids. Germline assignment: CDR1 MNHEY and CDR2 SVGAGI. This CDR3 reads CASSYRGGAGPRSYEQYF. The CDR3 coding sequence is TGTGCCAGCAGTTACCGCGGGGGCGCGGGCCCTCGCTCCTACGAGCAGTACTTC.

CDR3 region: CSARSGRLSYEQYF. For the CDR3, the DNA is TGCAGTGCTAGGTCGGGACGCCTTTCCTACGAGCAGTACTTC. The gene calls are TRBV20-1 and TRBJ2-7; D is possibly TRBD1 or TRBD2 (5 bases each). The CDR3 has 14 amino acids. Germline V gene sequence: CDR1 DFQATT, CDR2 SNEGSKA (reference sequence). Trimming took off 3 bases at V and 1 base at J, with 13 bases between the two ends.

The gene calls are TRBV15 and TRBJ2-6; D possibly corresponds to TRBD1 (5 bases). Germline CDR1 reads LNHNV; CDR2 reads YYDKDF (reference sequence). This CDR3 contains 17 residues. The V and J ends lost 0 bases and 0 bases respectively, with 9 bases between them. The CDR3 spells CATSRDLTASGANVLTF. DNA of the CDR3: TGTGCCACCAGCAGAGATCTGACAGCCTCTGGGGCCAACGTCCTGACTTTC.

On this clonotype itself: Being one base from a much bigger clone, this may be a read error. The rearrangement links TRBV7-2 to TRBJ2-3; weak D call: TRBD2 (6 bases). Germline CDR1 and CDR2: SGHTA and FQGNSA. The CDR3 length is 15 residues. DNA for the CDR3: TGTGTCAGCAGCTTATCAGGGACTAGCACAGATACGCAGTATTTT. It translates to CVSSLSGTSTDTQYF.

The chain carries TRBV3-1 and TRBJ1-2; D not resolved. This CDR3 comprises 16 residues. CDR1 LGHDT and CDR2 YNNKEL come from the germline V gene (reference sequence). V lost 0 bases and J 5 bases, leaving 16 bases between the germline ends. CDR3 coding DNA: TGTGCCAGCAGCCAAGATTCCTGGTATAATGAGTATGGCTACACCTTC. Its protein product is CASSQDSWYNEYGYTF.

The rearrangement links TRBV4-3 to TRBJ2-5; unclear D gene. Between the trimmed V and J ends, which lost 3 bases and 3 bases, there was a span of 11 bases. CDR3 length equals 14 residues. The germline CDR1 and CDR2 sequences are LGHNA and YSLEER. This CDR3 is CASSHQGREETQYF. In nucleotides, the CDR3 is TGCGCCAGCAGCCATCAAGGACGGGAAGAGACCCAGTACTTC.

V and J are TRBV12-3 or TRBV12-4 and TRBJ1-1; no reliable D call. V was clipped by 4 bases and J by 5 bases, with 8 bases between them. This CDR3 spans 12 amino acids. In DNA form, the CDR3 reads TGTGCCAGCAGTTGGCAGGTTACTGAAGCTTTCTTT. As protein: CASSWQVTEAFF.

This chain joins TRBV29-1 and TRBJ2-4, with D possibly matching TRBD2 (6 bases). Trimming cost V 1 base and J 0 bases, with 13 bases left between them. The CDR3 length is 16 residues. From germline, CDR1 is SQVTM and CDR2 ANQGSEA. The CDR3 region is CSVEGVGGLAKNIQYF. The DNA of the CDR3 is TGCAGCGTTGAAGGGGTCGGGGGTTTAGCCAAAAACATTCAGTACTTC.

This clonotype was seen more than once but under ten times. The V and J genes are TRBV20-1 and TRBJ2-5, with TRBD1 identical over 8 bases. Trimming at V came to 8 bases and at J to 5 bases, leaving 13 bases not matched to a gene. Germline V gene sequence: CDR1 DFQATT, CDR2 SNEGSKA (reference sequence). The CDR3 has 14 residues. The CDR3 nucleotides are TGCAGTCCTCAGTCCGGACAGGGCGGTGAGACCCAGTACTTC. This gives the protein CSPQSGQGGETQYF.

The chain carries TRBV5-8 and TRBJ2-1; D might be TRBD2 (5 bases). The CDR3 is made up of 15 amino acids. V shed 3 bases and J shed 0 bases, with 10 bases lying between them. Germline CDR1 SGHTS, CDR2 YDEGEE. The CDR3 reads CASSSAGLSYNEQFF. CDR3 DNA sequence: TGTGCCAGCAGCTCCGCGGGCCTCTCCTACAATGAGCAGTTCTTC.

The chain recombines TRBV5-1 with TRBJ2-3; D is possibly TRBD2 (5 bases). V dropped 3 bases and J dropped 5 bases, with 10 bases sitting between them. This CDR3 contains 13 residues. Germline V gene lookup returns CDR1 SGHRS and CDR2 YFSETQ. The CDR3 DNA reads TGCGCCAGCAGCTATGAAACTAGAGATACGCAGTATTTT. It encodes CASSYETRDTQYF.

The CDR3 protein is CASSSSRKQYF. The CDR3 region has the DNA TGTGCCAGCAGTTCCTCGCGTAAGCAGTATTTT. The chain links TRBV27 to TRBJ2-3; D gene unclear. The CDR3 is 11 residues long. From germline, CDR1 is MNHEY and CDR2 SMNVEV (reference sequence). The germline V and J ends were trimmed by 4 bases and 11 bases, with 10 bases remaining between them.

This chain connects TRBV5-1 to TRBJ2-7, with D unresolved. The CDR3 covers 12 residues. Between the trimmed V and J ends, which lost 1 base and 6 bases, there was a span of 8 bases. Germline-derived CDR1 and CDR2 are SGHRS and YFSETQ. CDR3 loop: CASSLIDREQYF. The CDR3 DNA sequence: TGCGCCAGCAGCTTGATAGATCGCGAGCAGTACTTC. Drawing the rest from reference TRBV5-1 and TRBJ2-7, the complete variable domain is KAGVTQTPRYLIKTRGQQVTLSCSPISGHRSVSWYQQTPGQGLQFLFEYFSETQRNKGNFPGRFSGRQFSNSRSEMNVSTLELGDSALYLCASSLIDREQYFGPGTRLTVT.

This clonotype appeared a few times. The DNA for the CDR3 is TGTGCCAGCAGCCAAAGTCCCCCTCACGGGGGGAGCACAGATACGCAGTATTTT. Its translation is CASSQSPPHGGSTDTQYF. The chain combines TRBV3-1 with TRBJ2-3; TRBD2 matches 7 bases. The CDR3 totals 18 residues. After removal of 2 bases from V and 0 bases from J, the junction contained 11 bases not matched to a gene. Germline CDR1 is LGHDT and CDR2 is YNNKEL (reference sequence).

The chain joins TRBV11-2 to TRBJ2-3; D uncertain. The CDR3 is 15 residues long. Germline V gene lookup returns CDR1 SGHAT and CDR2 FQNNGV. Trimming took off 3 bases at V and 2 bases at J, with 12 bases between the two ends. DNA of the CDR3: TGTGCCAGCAGCTTTTCCGGCTCCGACACAGATACGCAGTATTTT. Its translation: CASSFSGSDTDTQYF.

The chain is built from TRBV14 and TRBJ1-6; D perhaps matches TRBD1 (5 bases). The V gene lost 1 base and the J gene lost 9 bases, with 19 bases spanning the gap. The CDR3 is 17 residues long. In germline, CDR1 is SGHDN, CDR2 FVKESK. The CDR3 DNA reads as TGTGCCAGCAGCCAAGGCGGAACAGGTGGTGTGAGTTCACCCCTCCACTTT. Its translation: CASSQGGTGGVSSPLHF.

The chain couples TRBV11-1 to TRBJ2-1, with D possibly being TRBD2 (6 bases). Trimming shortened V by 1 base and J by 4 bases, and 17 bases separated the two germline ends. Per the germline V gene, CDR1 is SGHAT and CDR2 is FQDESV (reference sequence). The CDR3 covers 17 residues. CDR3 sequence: CASSLGSRDRVYNEQFF. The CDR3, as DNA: TGTGCCAGCAGCTTAGGATCGCGGGATCGAGTTTACAATGAGCAGTTCTTC.

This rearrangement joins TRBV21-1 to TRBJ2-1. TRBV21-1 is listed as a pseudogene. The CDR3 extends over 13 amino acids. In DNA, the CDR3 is TGTGCCAGCAGCAAAGACGGAGACCGTGAGCAGTTCTTC. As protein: CASSKDGDREQFF.

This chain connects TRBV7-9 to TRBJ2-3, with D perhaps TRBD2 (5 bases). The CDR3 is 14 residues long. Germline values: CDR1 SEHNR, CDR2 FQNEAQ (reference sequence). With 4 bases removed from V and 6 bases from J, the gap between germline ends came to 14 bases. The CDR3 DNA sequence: TGTGCCAGCAGCTCCACACGGGAAGCGGATACGCAGTATTTT. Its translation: CASSSTREADTQYF.

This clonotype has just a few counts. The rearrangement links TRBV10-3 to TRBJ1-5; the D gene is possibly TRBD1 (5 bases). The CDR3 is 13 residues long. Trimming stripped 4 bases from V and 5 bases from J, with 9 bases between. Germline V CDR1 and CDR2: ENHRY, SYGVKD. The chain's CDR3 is CAISADSDQPQHF. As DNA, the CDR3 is TGTGCCATCAGTGCTGACAGCGATCAGCCCCAGCATTTT.

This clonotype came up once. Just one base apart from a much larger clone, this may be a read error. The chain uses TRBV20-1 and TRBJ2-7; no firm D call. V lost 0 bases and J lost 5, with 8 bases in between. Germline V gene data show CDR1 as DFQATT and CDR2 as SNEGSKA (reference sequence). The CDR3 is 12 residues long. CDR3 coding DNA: TGCAGTGCTAGAGATGATGGGCACGAGCAGTACTTC. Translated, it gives CSARDDGHEQYF.

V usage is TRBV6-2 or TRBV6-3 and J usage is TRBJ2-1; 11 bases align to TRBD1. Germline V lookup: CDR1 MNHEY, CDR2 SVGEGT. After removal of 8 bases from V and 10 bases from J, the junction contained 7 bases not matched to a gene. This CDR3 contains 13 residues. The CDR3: CASAGQGAREQFF. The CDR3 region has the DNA TGTGCCAGCGCCGGACAGGGGGCTCGGGAGCAGTTCTTC.

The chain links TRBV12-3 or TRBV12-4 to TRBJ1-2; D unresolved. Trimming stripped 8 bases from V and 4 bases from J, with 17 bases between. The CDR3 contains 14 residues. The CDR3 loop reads CASGDPGRVYGYTF. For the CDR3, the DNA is TGTGCCAGCGGGGATCCAGGACGTGTCTATGGCTACACCTTC.

The CDR3 bases are TGTGCCAGCAGTTTTCGGGGTTCGGTGAACCGCGGGGCTAACTATGGCTACACCTTC. Amino acids: CASSFRGSVNRGANYGYTF. The J gene is TRBJ1-2, the V gene TRBV12-3 or TRBV12-4; D not certain. Trimming left V 3 bases short and J 0 bases short, with 23 bases between. The CDR3 is 19 residues long.

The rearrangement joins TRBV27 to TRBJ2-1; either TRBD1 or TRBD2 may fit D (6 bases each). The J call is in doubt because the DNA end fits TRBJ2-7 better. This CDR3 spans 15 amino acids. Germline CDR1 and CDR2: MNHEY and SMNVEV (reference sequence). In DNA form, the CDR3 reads TGTGCCAGCAGTTTTAGAGGGGGGTCCTACAATGAGCAGTACTTC. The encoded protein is CASSFRGGSYNEQYF.

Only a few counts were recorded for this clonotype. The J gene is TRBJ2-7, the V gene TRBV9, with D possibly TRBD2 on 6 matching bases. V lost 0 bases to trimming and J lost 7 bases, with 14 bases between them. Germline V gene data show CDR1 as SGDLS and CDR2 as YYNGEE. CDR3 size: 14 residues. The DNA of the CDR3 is TGTGCCAGCAGCGTAGGGGACTGGGGCCGGGAGCAGTACTTC. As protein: CASSVGDWGREQYF.